The source of this T cell receptor beta chain is a study of OX40 agonist ivuxolimab in advanced cancers. Study information: The patients' treatment was ivuxolimab, an agonistic anti-OX40 (CD134) antibody. Males comprised 75% to 90% of the group, whose mean age was approximately 60 years (range about 20 to 85). One patient with hepatocellular carcinoma and two with cutaneous melanoma, three in all, had partial responses. Notes on the study in general: Antigen specificity was not determined for the expanded peripheral T cells.

Comments on this clone: No antigen is known for it.

Here immunoSEQ multiplex PCR was the method, and the copy in TCRdb shows in-frame clones only, minus some. The sample contains 90,000 to 130,000 clones, around 93% of which appear only once. The CDR3 is 18 residues long. CDR1 is SGHTA and CDR2 is FQGTGA in the germline V gene. V trimming: 2 bases; J trimming: 4 bases; junction bases outside the gene matches: 13. The chain uses TRBV7-3 and TRBJ1-5, with 8 bases lining up with TRBD1. The material was CD4+ or CD8+ T cells sorted from blood, obtained in a trial of the OX40 agonist ivuxolimab. The clonotype originates from an adult with an advanced solid tumor such as melanoma, head and neck, liver or kidney cancer. The CDR3 loop reads CASSLPTGATLSNQPQHF. The CDR3 bases are TGTGCCAGCAGCTTACCGACAGGGGCGACCCTTAGTAATCAGCCCCAGCATTTT.